The subject of this entry is one T cell receptor (beta chain). As yet, its antigen is unknown. The sample comes from a study of OX40 agonist ivuxolimab in advanced cancers. Turning to the study itself: A history of anti-PD-1, anti-PD-L1 or anti-CTLA-4 therapy was acceptable, and 40% had some. Broader study findings: Averaged across samples, CD8+ T cells carried more expanded clones than CD4+ did.

In germline, CDR1 is SGHAT, CDR2 FQNNGV. Trimming took 5 bases from V and 6 from J, leaving 15 bases between them. The length of the CDR3 is 14 residues. Some clones are missing from TCRdb's copy, which holds only in-frame ones; the method was immunoSEQ multiplex PCR. The sample includes 70,000 or so clones, approximately 86% of them seen just once. The J gene is TRBJ2-3, the V gene TRBV11-2; D is undetermined. The sequence came from an adult with an advanced solid tumor such as melanoma, head and neck, liver or kidney cancer. The source material was CD4+ or CD8+ T cells sorted from blood, sampled in a trial of the OX40 agonist ivuxolimab. The CDR3 spells CASSLGSTGDTQYF. The CDR3 DNA follows: TGTGCCAGCAGCCTAGGCAGTACCGGGGATACGCAGTATTTT.